The present T cell receptor beta chain was sequenced within a study of technical replicates of blood from a few donors. This table comes from immunoSEQ multiplex PCR, and its TCRdb copy is limited to in-frame clones, with some not included. This table has fewer than 95,000 clones, over 90% appearing once. This CDR3 comprises 14 residues. CDR1 and CDR2 from the germline V gene are SGHAT and FQNNGV. Trimming removed 5 bases from V and 2 bases from J; junction bases left unmatched: 2. This chain links TRBV11-2 with TRBJ2-7, with 11 bases aligning to TRBD2. The TCR was taken from a human donor in good health. Material for sequencing was T cells isolated from PBMCs. The CDR3 region has the DNA TGTGCCAGCAGCGTACTAGCGGGGGCCTACGAGCAGTACTTC. Translated, it gives CASSVLAGAYEQYF.